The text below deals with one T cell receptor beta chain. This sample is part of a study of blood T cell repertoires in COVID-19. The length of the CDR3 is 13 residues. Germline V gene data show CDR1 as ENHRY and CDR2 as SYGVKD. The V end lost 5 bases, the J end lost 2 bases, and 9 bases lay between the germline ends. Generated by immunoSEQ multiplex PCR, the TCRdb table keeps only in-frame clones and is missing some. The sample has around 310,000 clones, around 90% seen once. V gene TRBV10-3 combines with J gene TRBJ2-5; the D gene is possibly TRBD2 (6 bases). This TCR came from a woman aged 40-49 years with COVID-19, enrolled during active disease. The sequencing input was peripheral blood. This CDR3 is CAISPGAQETQYF. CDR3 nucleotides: TGTGCCATCAGTCCGGGAGCACAAGAGACCCAGTACTTC.